The sequence of this T cell receptor (beta chain) was determined in a study of blood T cell repertoires in COVID-19. This CDR3 region has 11 residues. CDR1 and CDR2 (germline): SGHRS, YFSETQ. V was trimmed by 4 bases and J by 7 bases, leaving 8 bases between them. Here immunoSEQ multiplex PCR was the method, and the copy in TCRdb shows in-frame clones only, minus some. The sample records about 200,000 clones, about 90% being singletons. Sequencing used peripheral blood. The sequence was collected from a man aged 25 to 40 with acute or convalescent COVID-19. The chain couples TRBV5-1 to TRBJ1-2; D not resolved. The CDR3, as DNA: TGCGCCAGCAGCCCGGGGAGTGGCTACACCTTC. Residues: CASSPGSGYTF.